These T cell receptor beta chains were read from a single sample in a study of early T cells in non-severe SARS-CoV-2 infection. Via MiXCR, TCRdb re-called the 5' RACE reads, giving one row per CDR3 protein. Seen here are approximately 35,000 distinct CDR3 sequences, roughly 5.7% observed once, and the top ten hold under 6%. The sequencing sample was made of whole blood. The source of these receptors is an adult who was a healthcare worker with PCR-confirmed SARS-CoV-2 infection or an uninfected control (not recorded which). The CDR3 runs from the conserved cysteine through the conserved F or W. A D gene is named only where the DNA matches it firmly. Clone size, where shown, is once, few, many, or a class for clones that have expanded.

j_call cdr3_length d_call clone_size v_call cdr3_aa cdr3_nt
TRBJ2-5 17 TRBD2 NA TRBV7-2 CASSPGGLAGGGETQYF TGTGCCAGCAGCCCGGGGGGGCTAGCGGGAGGAGGAGAGACCCAGTACTTC
TRBJ2-3 15 TRBD2 medium-sized TRBV20-1 CSADHSGSRADTQYF TGCAGTGCTGACCATAGCGGGAGCCGGGCAGATACGCAGTATTTT
TRBJ2-5 15 NA NA TRBV5-4 CASSLNPDLRETQYF TGTGCCAGCAGCTTGAACCCGGATTTGAGGGAGACCCAGTACTTC
TRBJ2-3 15 TRBD2 medium-sized TRBV11-2 CASSSQTSGTDTQYF TGTGCCAGCAGCTCACAGACTAGCGGGACAGATACGCAGTATTTT
TRBJ1-1 15 NA many TRBV7-9 CASGSDFQGATEAFF TGTGCCAGCGGGTCGGACTTTCAAGGGGCCACTGAAGCTTTCTTT
TRBJ2-5 14 NA many TRBV7-2 CASSFSQGTETQYF TGTGCCAGCAGCTTCTCCCAGGGGACAGAGACCCAGTACTTC
TRBJ2-3 15 TRBD2 NA TRBV6-1 CASRAGTSGTDTQYF TGTGCCAGCAGAGCCGGGACTAGCGGCACAGATACGCAGTATTTT
TRBJ2-1 15 NA many TRBV7-2 CASSLERSSYNEQFF TGTGCCAGCAGCTTAGAGCGTAGCTCCTACAATGAGCAGTTCTTC
TRBJ2-1 13 TRBD2 many TRBV5-6 CASSRDYTNEQFF TGTGCCAGCAGCCGGGACTACACCAATGAGCAGTTCTTC
TRBJ2-2 11 NA many TRBV27 CASSLTGELFF TGTGCCAGCAGTTTAACCGGGGAGCTGTTTTTT
TRBJ2-2 15 TRBD2 many TRBV6-2/TRBV6-3 CASSYTAGVTGELFF TGTGCCAGCAGTTACACAGCGGGAGTTACCGGGGAGCTGTTTTTT
TRBJ2-7 13 NA NA TRBV25-1 CASRDIANDEQYF TGTGCCAGCAGAGACATAGCGAATGACGAGCAGTACTTC
TRBJ2-3 14 NA many TRBV5-1 CASSGSGMSDTQYF TGCGCCAGCAGCGGATCAGGGATGTCGGATACGCAGTATTTT
TRBJ2-1 16 NA many TRBV24-1 CATSDATPSSYNEQFF TGTGCCACCAGTGACGCGACACCGAGCTCCTACAATGAGCAGTTCTTC
TRBJ2-2 15 TRBD2 many TRBV15 CATSPGLADTGELFF TGTGCCACCAGTCCGGGACTAGCGGATACCGGGGAGCTGTTTTTT
TRBJ1-1 15 NA many TRBV28 CASSFRATFNTEAFF TGTGCCAGCAGTTTTCGGGCCACCTTTAACACTGAAGCTTTCTTT
TRBJ2-3 16 TRBD2 many TRBV20-1 CSANGGLAGAADTQYF TGCAGTGCCAACGGCGGGCTAGCGGGAGCGGCAGATACGCAGTATTTT
TRBJ2-1 17 TRBD2 many TRBV4-3 CASSQEADGRWYNEQFF TGCGCCAGCAGCCAAGAGGCCGACGGGAGGTGGTACAATGAGCAGTTCTTC
TRBJ1-5 14 NA few TRBV7-9 CASSPKGNNQPQHF TGTGCCAGCAGCCCTAAGGGGAACAATCAGCCCCAGCATTTT
TRBJ2-3 17 TRBD2 NA TRBV4-1 CASSPKLAGEGTDTQYF TGCGCCAGCAGCCCGAAATTAGCGGGAGAGGGCACAGATACGCAGTATTTT
TRBJ2-1 13 NA many TRBV2 CASTGRVDNEQFF TGTGCCAGCACTGGACGTGTTGACAATGAGCAGTTCTTC
TRBJ2-2 16 TRBD2 many TRBV7-9 CASSYLAGANTGELFF TGTGCCAGCAGCTACTTAGCGGGGGCGAACACCGGGGAGCTGTTTTTT
TRBJ1-1 13 NA many TRBV29-1 CSVVGFSYTEAFF TGCAGCGTTGTGGGGTTTTCCTACACTGAAGCTTTCTTT
TRBJ2-7 15 TRBD2 many TRBV19 CASKGWGTTTNEQYF TGTGCCAGTAAAGGATGGGGGACTACCACTAACGAGCAGTACTTC
TRBJ2-3 18 TRBD2 many TRBV5-6 CASSLGLAGMASTDTQYF TGTGCCAGCAGCTTGGGACTAGCGGGTATGGCTAGCACAGATACGCAGTATTTT
TRBJ1-1 12 NA many TRBV19 CATIDRQAEAFF TGTGCCACCATCGACAGACAGGCTGAAGCTTTCTTT
TRBJ2-7 14 NA NA TRBV7-9 CASSPSAGSYEQYF TGTGCCAGCAGCCCTTCGGCAGGCTCCTACGAGCAGTACTTC
TRBJ1-2 13 NA many TRBV12-3/TRBV12-4 CASSFDVNYGYTF TGTGCCAGCAGTTTTGACGTTAACTATGGCTACACCTTC
TRBJ1-3 14 NA NA TRBV30 CAWSVKGLGNTIYF TGTGCCTGGAGTGTTAAGGGGTTGGGAAACACCATATATTTT
TRBJ2-1 15 TRBD1 many TRBV7-9 CASRYSGQLNVEQFF TGTGCCAGCCGCTATTCGGGACAGCTAAATGTGGAACAGTTCTTC
TRBJ2-3 14 NA many TRBV15 CATSRDRKADTQYF TGTGCCACCAGCAGAGATCGAAAAGCGGATACGCAGTATTTT
TRBJ2-1 15 NA few TRBV12-3/TRBV12-4 CASRRNRDPYNEQFF TGTGCCAGCAGAAGAAATCGGGACCCCTACAATGAGCAGTTCTTC
TRBJ2-5 14 TRBD1 medium-sized TRBV20-1 CSVPGRQGQGTQYF TGCAGTGTCCCCGGGCGACAGGGTCAGGGGACCCAGTACTTC
TRBJ1-2 17 NA many TRBV12-2 CASRLRRTGGEDYGYTF TGTGCAAGTCGCTTACGACGGACAGGGGGCGAGGACTATGGCTACACCTTC
TRBJ2-1 15 TRBD2 many TRBV4-1 CASSQETGGQREQFF TGCGCCAGCAGCCAAGAAACGGGAGGGCAGCGTGAGCAGTTCTTC
TRBJ1-2 14 NA many TRBV19 CASSIRGSPYGYTF TGTGCCAGTAGTATTCGTGGCTCCCCATATGGCTACACCTTC
TRBJ2-7 13 NA many TRBV20-1 CSAPPEGAGEQYF TGCAGTGCTCCCCCGGAGGGCGCGGGGGAGCAGTACTTC
TRBJ2-7 16 TRBD2 NA TRBV18 CASSPPQGLAGGEQYF TGTGCCAGCTCCCCACCTCAGGGACTAGCGGGAGGCGAGCAGTACTTC
TRBJ2-5 14 NA few TRBV28 CASNEGRVLETQYF TGTGCCAGCAATGAGGGCAGGGTCTTAGAGACCCAGTACTTC
TRBJ1-1 13 NA many TRBV29-1 CSVEGWQGMKAFF TGCAGCGTTGAGGGGTGGCAGGGGATGAAAGCTTTCTTT
TRBJ2-4 14 TRBD2 NA TRBV20-1 CSASVREGKNIQYF TGCAGTGCTAGTGTGCGGGAGGGGAAGAACATTCAGTACTTC
TRBJ2-1 13 TRBD2 many TRBV2 CAGMGLGANEQFF TGTGCCGGGATGGGACTAGGGGCCAATGAGCAGTTCTTC
TRBJ2-2 13 NA many TRBV6-5 CASSGGETGELFF TGTGCCAGCAGTGGTGGGGAGACCGGGGAGCTGTTTTTT
TRBJ2-3 15 NA few TRBV7-9 CASSLFSSSTDTQYF TGTGCCAGCAGCTTATTCTCCTCTAGCACAGATACGCAGTATTTT
TRBJ1-1 13 NA many TRBV29-1 CSGGDGDIAEAFF TGCAGCGGGGGGGACGGGGATATCGCTGAAGCTTTCTTT
TRBJ2-2 18 TRBD1 many TRBV6-6 CASSSYTGGDKRAGELFF TGTGCCAGCAGTTCCTACACAGGGGGCGATAAAAGAGCCGGGGAGCTGTTTTTT
TRBJ1-2 13 NA NA TRBV5-1 CASRRTELYGYTF TGCGCCAGCAGACGGACCGAACTCTATGGCTACACCTTC
TRBJ2-7 15 NA many TRBV7-9 CASSLAVVSSYEQYF TGTGCCAGCAGCTTAGCAGTAGTTTCATCCTACGAGCAGTACTTC
TRBJ2-3 15 TRBD2 many TRBV29-1 CSVGSAGGGTDTQYF TGCAGCGTTGGATCGGCGGGAGGGGGCACAGATACGCAGTATTTT
TRBJ2-1 15 TRBD2 many TRBV6-5 CASSYWGLEYDEQFF TGTGCCAGCAGTTACTGGGGACTAGAGTACGATGAGCAGTTCTTC
TRBJ2-2 14 NA many TRBV24-1 CATSEALRTGELFF TGTGCCACCAGTGAGGCTCTTAGAACCGGGGAGCTGTTTTTT
TRBJ2-5 11 NA many TRBV6-2/TRBV6-3 CASRLAETQYF TGTGCCAGCAGGCTGGCTGAGACCCAGTACTTC
TRBJ1-4 14 TRBD1 few TRBV12-3/TRBV12-4 CASRRQGTNEKLFF TGTGCCAGCAGGCGACAGGGTACTAATGAAAAACTGTTTTTT
TRBJ2-7 15 NA NA TRBV27 CASSLRLVQTYEQYF TGTGCCAGCAGTTTGAGGCTAGTGCAAACCTACGAGCAGTACTTC
TRBJ1-4 15 TRBD1 many TRBV19 CASSISSGGNEKLFF TGTGCCAGTAGTATAAGTTCAGGGGGAAATGAAAAACTGTTTTTT
TRBJ2-3 14 NA NA TRBV7-8 CASSSGTGRDTQYF TGTGCCAGCAGCTCTGGGACCGGACGAGATACGCAGTATTTT
TRBJ2-1 14 TRBD2 many TRBV29-1 CSVVLAGANNEQFF TGCAGCGTTGTACTAGCGGGGGCTAACAATGAGCAGTTCTTC
TRBJ1-2 13 NA many TRBV30 CAWTAGTSYGYTF TGTGCCTGGACCGCCGGGACAAGCTATGGCTACACCTTC
TRBJ2-2 16 TRBD2 many TRBV9 CASSVVASGGTGELFF TGTGCCAGCAGCGTAGTGGCTAGCGGTGGAACCGGGGAGCTGTTTTTT
TRBJ1-5 13 NA many TRBV11-2 CASSAQINQPQHF TGTGCCAGCAGCGCACAGATAAATCAGCCCCAGCATTTT